A single sample is the source of the 10 T cell receptor beta chains below, sequenced in a study of OX40 agonist ivuxolimab in advanced cancers. Assay used: immunoSEQ multiplex PCR; TCRdb lists only in-frame clones, some missing. Among about 79,000 clones listed, about 90% were seen once. The sample here was CD4+ or CD8+ T cells sorted from blood, taken in a trial of the OX40 agonist ivuxolimab. Receptors originate from an adult with an advanced solid tumor such as melanoma, head and neck, liver or kidney cancer.

The chain is built from TRBV27 and TRBJ1-5, with a tentative D call TRBD1 (5 bases). V was pared by 8 bases and J by 9 bases, with 17 bases between. The CDR3 is 13 amino acids. Germline loops: CDR1 MNHEY, CDR2 SMNVEV (reference sequence). CDR3 coding DNA: TGTGCCAGCGGCTGGGACGGTGAGATGCCCCAGCATTTT. Translating gives CASGWDGEMPQHF.

J is TRBJ2-5 and V is TRBV5-1, with D perhaps matching TRBD2 (6 bases). The CDR3 length is 13 residues. The germline CDR1 and CDR2 sequences are SGHRS and YFSETQ. The V gene lost 4 bases and the J gene lost 4 bases, with 11 bases spanning the gap. CDR3 region: CASSGQGGETQYF. Here the CDR3 DNA reads TGCGCCAGCAGCGGCCAGGGAGGAGAGACCCAGTACTTC.

The rearrangement links TRBV19 to TRBJ2-5, with 7 bases lining up with TRBD2. From germline, CDR1 is LNHDA and CDR2 SQIVND (reference sequence). The CDR3 sequence is 14 residues long. After removal of 6 bases from V and 0 bases from J, the junction contained 4 bases not matched to a gene. The CDR3 nucleotides read TGTGCCAGTAGGGTGCGGGGGTACCAAGAGACCCAGTACTTC. Amino acids: CASRVRGYQETQYF.

CDR3: CASSPRGDRVSEQFF. CDR3 nucleotide sequence: TGTGCCAGCTCACCACGGGGGGACAGGGTCAGTGAGCAGTTCTTC. The J gene is TRBJ2-1, the V gene TRBV18, with 9 nucleotides matching TRBD1. V gave up 1 base and J gave up 9 bases; unmatched junction bases: 7. Germline V CDR1 and CDR2: KGHSH, LQKENI. The CDR3 has 15 residues. The whole variable domain, filled in from reference TRBV18 and TRBJ2-1, reads NAGVMQNPRHLVRRRGQEARLRCSPMKGHSHVYWYRQLPEEGLKFMVYLQKENIIDESGMPKERFSAEFPKEGPSILRIQQVVRGDSAAYFCASSPRGDRVSEQFFGPGTRLTVL.

The chain employs TRBV27 and TRBJ2-4; 9 bases map to TRBD1. Germline CDR1 reads MNHEY; CDR2 reads SMNVEV (reference sequence). V lost 5 bases, J lost 11 bases, and 7 bases stayed unmatched. The CDR3 is 13 residues long. This CDR3 is CASSPGQGSVQYF. For the CDR3, the DNA is TGTGCCAGCAGTCCAGGACAGGGGTCGGTTCAGTACTTC.

The rearrangement uses TRBV27 and TRBJ1-5; D gene ambiguous. The CDR3 spans 13 residues. Germline CDR1 reads MNHEY; CDR2 reads SMNVEV (reference sequence). The germline V and J ends were trimmed by 8 bases and 3 bases, with 11 bases remaining between them. CDR3: CASRRFNNQPQHF. In DNA form, the CDR3 reads TGTGCCAGCCGGCGTTTTAACAATCAGCCCCAGCATTTT.

The chain is built from TRBV18 and TRBJ2-3; no firm D call. The V end was cut by 3 bases, the J end by 3 bases, with 4 bases between. The length of the CDR3 is 12 residues. Germline V gives CDR1 KGHSH, CDR2 LQKENI. The CDR3, as DNA: TGTGCCAGCTCACCGATGACAGATACGCAGTATTTT. Translation gives CASSPMTDTQYF.

This clone was recorded once. V and J are TRBV7-3 and TRBJ2-1; maybe TRBD2 (6 bases). The length of the CDR3 is 14 residues. The V and J ends lost 5 bases and 6 bases respectively, with 14 bases between them. Germline CDR1 SGHTA, CDR2 FQGTGA. CDR3 protein: CASSPDYQTNEQFF. The CDR3 DNA reads as TGTGCCAGCAGCCCGGACTACCAAACCAATGAGCAGTTCTTC.

The CDR3 spells CASSGTSGSGAKNIQYF. In nucleotides, the CDR3 is TGTGCCAGCAGCGGGACTAGCGGGAGTGGGGCCAAAAACATTCAGTACTTC. This chain joins TRBV5-4 and TRBJ2-4; 14 positions agree with TRBD2. The germline V gene encodes CDR1 SGHNT and CDR2 YYREEE (reference sequence). The V and J ends lost 4 bases and 1 base, in that order; junction bases with no gene match: 4. This CDR3 spans 17 amino acids. Full variable domain (outside the CDR3, taken from reference TRBV5-4 and TRBJ2-4): ETGVTQSPTHLIKTRGQQVTLRCSSQSGHNTVSWYQQALGQGPQFIFQYYREEENGRGNFPPRFSGLQFPNYSSELNVNALELDDSALYLCASSGTSGSGAKNIQYFGAGTRLSVL.

This chain links TRBV19 with TRBJ2-7, with 11 bases that match TRBD2. CDR3 length equals 17 residues. Germline CDR1 and CDR2: LNHDA and SQIVND (reference sequence). Trimming cost V 5 bases and J 0 bases; bases outside gene matches: 9. The CDR3 reads CASSSLAGGPASYEQYF. Here the CDR3 DNA reads TGTGCCAGTAGTTCCCTAGCGGGAGGCCCTGCCTCCTACGAGCAGTACTTC.